The rows below give T cell receptor beta chains drawn from one sample of a study of blood T cells in healthy people across ages. TCRdb recomputed calls from the 5' RACE reads with MiXCR, one row per CDR3 protein. The data contain about 1.8 million distinct CDR3 sequences, around half of them singletons. The sample was blood. These receptor sequences come from a woman in her thirties or forties in good health. CDR3s include the opening cysteine and the closing phenylalanine or tryptophan. Each record gives: V gene, D gene, J gene, clone size, CDR3 protein, CDR3 DNA. The D gene is left open where the match is weak. Clone sizes are given selectively: once, few, many, or a class where the clone is expanded.

TRBV20-1,TRBD1,TRBJ2-7,NA,CSVSDRGVYEQYF,TGCAGTGTCTCGGACAGGGGCGTCTACGAGCAGTACTTC
TRBV7-2,NA,TRBJ2-7,few,CASSFRDPSYEQYF,TGTGCCAGCAGCTTTCGGGACCCCTCCTACGAGCAGTACTTC
TRBV4-1,NA,TRBJ1-4,NA,CASSQDPDRATNEKLFF,TGCGCCAGCAGCCAAGATCCCGACAGAGCAACTAATGAAAAACTGTTTTTT
TRBV6-6,NA,TRBJ1-2,NA,CASSDGTENGYGYTF,TGTGCCAGCAGTGACGGGACCGAAAATGGCTATGGCTACACCTTC
TRBV27,TRBD2,TRBJ2-1,NA,CASSLNFWGGTYNEQFF,TGTGCCAGCAGTTTAAATTTTTGGGGGGGAACCTACAATGAGCAGTTCTTC
TRBV27,NA,TRBJ1-2,NA,CASSLRAEAGRVNTF,TGTGCCAGCAGTTTAAGGGCGGAGGCAGGGCGGGTTAACACCTTC
TRBV7-2,NA,TRBJ2-1,many,CASSLAYTDNEQFF,TGTGCCAGCAGCTTAGCTTACACTGACAATGAGCAGTTCTTC
TRBV28,TRBD1,TRBJ2-5,NA,CASSLFWDRGREETQYF,TGTGCCAGCAGTTTATTTTGGGACAGGGGGCGAGAAGAGACCCAGTACTTC
TRBV7-2,TRBD1,TRBJ1-2,few,CASSQDRGPLGYTF,TGTGCCAGCAGCCAGGACAGGGGGCCCCTAGGCTACACCTTC
TRBV10-3,NA,TRBJ2-7,few,CAISGDGTYEQYF,TGTGCCATCAGTGGCGACGGAACCTACGAGCAGTACTTC
TRBV5-1,NA,TRBJ2-6,few,CASKTRLGANVLTF,TGCGCCAGCAAAACACGGCTCGGGGCCAACGTCCTGACTTTC
TRBV27,TRBD2,TRBJ2-5,NA,CASSFTGGPETQYF,TGTGCCAGCAGTTTTACGGGGGGGCCTGAGACCCAGTACTTC
TRBV29-1,TRBD2,TRBJ2-3,few,CSGLAGGQITDTQYF,TGCAGCGGACTAGCGGGGGGGCAAATCACAGATACGCAGTATTTT
TRBV2,TRBD1,TRBJ2-3,NA,CASTGQGSDTQYF,TGTGCCAGCACCGGACAGGGATCAGATACGCAGTATTTT
TRBV2,NA,TRBJ2-5,NA,CASSEGASALETQYF,TGTGCCAGCAGTGAAGGGGCTAGCGCCCTAGAGACCCAGTACTTC
TRBV5-1,NA,TRBJ2-3,NA,CASRGLAGGDTQYF,TGCGCCAGCCGAGGCCTAGCCGGGGGAGATACGCAGTATTTT